This T cell receptor (beta chain) is from a study of blood T cell repertoires in COVID-19. In the study overall: Samples representing acute and convalescent COVID-19 were sourced from the United States, Italy and Spain. T cells, B-cell-depleted T cells, or PBMCs provided the cDNA or gDNA that served as material.

This CDR3 is built from 16 residues. Trimming at V came to 6 bases and at J to 2 bases, leaving 11 bases not matched to a gene. Germline-derived CDR1 and CDR2 are SGHTA and FQGNSA. In the study's own analysis: Estimated nucleated cell counts came from reference gene primer amplification. TCRdb keeps only in-frame clones here, not all; method: immunoSEQ multiplex PCR. That table furnishes V, J and clone size, whereas the DNA furnished D and trimming. This table holds 250,000 to 350,000 clones, roughly 90% found once. This receptor was taken from a woman aged 60-75 years with acute or convalescent COVID-19. The sequenced material came from peripheral blood. V usage is TRBV7-2 and J usage is TRBJ2-7, with TRBD2 matching over 9 bases. The CDR3 DNA is TGTGCCAGCAGACTCGCCTCGACTAGCGGCGCCTACGAGCAGTACTTC. Its protein product is CASRLASTSGAYEQYF.